This TCR beta chain was captured by sequencing in a study of shared clonotypes between healthy human individuals. The table came from immunoSEQ multiplex PCR; TCRdb's copy has only in-frame clones and leaves some out. The sample lists millions of clones, 85% to 95% occurring once. Germline CDR1 is SNHLY and CDR2 is FYNNEI. Trimming cost V 7 bases and J 16 bases; bases outside gene matches: 6. The CDR3 length is 11 residues. General study results and limits: Unshared clonotypes carried lower generation probabilities than those common to all four donors. Around 5.4% of naive CD4 clonotypes were common to a handful of donors.

There were only Caucasian adults among the donors, and all lived in Nashville, Tennessee. The CD4+ fraction was divided into a CD45RA+ naive subset and a CD45RA-negative memory subset. A word on this clone: The target antigen is unknown.

Sequencing was performed on naive CD4+ T cells sorted from blood. Subset denoted: CD45RA+ positively selected. V and J are TRBV2 and TRBJ1-6, with TRBD1 matching 8 bases. The sequence was collected from a man between 18 and 35 years old in good health. The CDR3: CASTGGGGLHF. DNA of the CDR3: TGTGCCAGCACAGGGGGCGGGGGTCTCCACTTT. Combining the CDR3 with reference TRBV2 and TRBJ1-6 gives the whole variable domain EPEVTQTPSHQVTQMGQEVILRCVPISNHLYFYWYRQILGQKVEFLVSFYNNEISEKSEIFDDQFSVERPDGSNFTLKIRSTKLEDSAMYFCASTGGGGLHFGNGTRLTVT.